The next 27 T cell receptor beta chains were all read from a single sample in a study of beta chain features in type 1 diabetes. Study findings and constraints: Significant though moderate, a shortening of TCRB CDR3s appeared in all four CD4+ subsets of Type 1 diabetes patients.

Their antigen targets remain unknown. Expressed TCRB transcripts were sequenced, since all the RNA that had been isolated was reverse transcribed. Sequenced by immunoSEQ multiplex PCR; TCRdb stores in-frame clones only, minus some. Of 350,000 to 450,000 clones listed, around an eighth are singletons. The sample taken for sequencing was naive CD4+ T cells from blood. The receptors originated from a woman aged 18-30 years with type 1 diabetes.

The chain couples TRBV7-2 to TRBJ2-5; D possibly corresponds to TRBD1 (6 bases). The CDR3 extends over 12 amino acids. The germline V gene has CDR1 SGHTA and CDR2 FQGNSA. V shed 5 bases and J shed 5 bases, with 9 bases lying between them. CDR3 sequence reads: CASSPQGETQYF. The CDR3 region has the DNA TGTGCCAGCAGCCCCCAGGGGGAGACCCAGTACTTC. The whole variable domain, remainder taken from reference TRBV7-2 and TRBJ2-5, is GAGVSQSPSNKVTEKGKDVELRCDPISGHTALYWYRQSLGQGLEFLIYFQGNSAPDKSGLPSDRFSAERTGGSVSTLTIQRTQQEDSAVYLCASSPQGETQYFGPGTRLLVL.

A single count supports this clone. This chain links TRBV15 with TRBJ1-2, with D hard to call. CDR3 length: 16 amino acids. In germline, CDR1 is LNHNV, CDR2 YYDKDF (reference sequence). V lost 5 bases and J lost 6, with 22 bases in between. The CDR3 coding sequence is TGTGCCACCAGCCGCGAGGGATCGGGCGGTAGGAATGGCTACACCTTC. It is translated as CATSREGSGGRNGYTF.

This clone has more than one count but fewer than ten. The rearrangement uses TRBV6-5 and TRBJ1-4; no clear D. V lost 0 bases to trimming and J lost 0 bases, with 5 bases between them. Germline-derived CDR1 and CDR2 are MNHEY and SVGAGI. The CDR3 loop spans 15 amino acids. CDR3 in amino acids: CASSYSVATNEKLFF. The CDR3 bases are TGTGCCAGCAGTTACTCGGTAGCAACTAATGAAAAACTGTTTTTT.

This clone was seen once. The rearrangement links TRBV7-2 to TRBJ1-6, with 7 bases lining up with TRBD1. Germline V gives CDR1 SGHTA, CDR2 FQGNSA. V trimming: 4 bases; J trimming: 10 bases; junction bases outside the gene matches: 10. This CDR3 region has 15 residues. Here the CDR3 DNA reads TGTGCCAGCAGCTCTCCTCGGACAGGAGGGTCACCCCTCCACTTT. This translates into CASSSPRTGGSPLHF.

The chain links TRBV5-1 to TRBJ2-1; 9 bases are a match to TRBD2. This CDR3 has 14 residues. Germline CDR1 and CDR2: SGHRS and YFSETQ. Trimming at V came to 4 bases and at J to 6 bases, leaving 5 bases not matched to a gene. DNA of the CDR3: TGCGCCAGCAGCGTTGGCGGGAGGGCCAATGAGCAGTTCTTC. Its translation: CASSVGGRANEQFF.

This clone was detected only a few times. V is TRBV4-1 and J is TRBJ2-7, with 7 bases aligning to TRBD2. The germline gives CDR1 MGHRA, CDR2 YSYEKL. CDR3 length: 15 residues. The V segment lost 5 bases and the J segment 0 bases; nucleotides outside the gene matches: 7. The CDR3 sequence is CASSDTWEGSYEQYF. DNA for the CDR3: TGCGCCAGCAGCGACACGTGGGAGGGCTCCTACGAGCAGTACTTC.

This CDR3 is CASSLDSSYNEQFF. Here the CDR3 DNA reads TGTGCCAGCAGCCTGGACAGCTCCTACAATGAGCAGTTCTTC. The chain carries TRBV7-2 and TRBJ2-1; D is perhaps TRBD1 (6 bases). Per germline, CDR1 SGHTA and CDR2 FQGNSA. The CDR3 runs 14 residues. Deletions cut 5 bases from V and 0 bases from J, with 8 bases between. Looking up the rest from reference TRBV7-2 and TRBJ2-1 gives the full variable domain: GAGVSQSPSNKVTEKGKDVELRCDPISGHTALYWYRQSLGQGLEFLIYFQGNSAPDKSGLPSDRFSAERTGGSVSTLTIQRTQQEDSAVYLCASSLDSSYNEQFFGPGTRLTVL.

The V call is TRBV20-1, the J call TRBJ2-7, with a tentative D call TRBD2 (5 bases). The CDR3 has 11 residues. The germline V gene has CDR1 DFQATT and CDR2 SNEGSKA (reference sequence). CDR3 in DNA: TGCAGCGGTCGGGGTTCTTCCGAGCAGTACTTC. This encodes CSGRGSSEQYF.

The J gene is TRBJ1-1, the V gene TRBV15; D unresolved. Germline lookup yields CDR1 LNHNV and CDR2 YYDKDF (reference sequence). The V end lost 1 base, the J end lost 1 base, and 7 bases lay between the germline ends. The CDR3 spans 14 residues. For the CDR3, the DNA is TGTGCCACCAGCAGAGGGGAGGGGAACACTGAAGCTTTCTTT. Translating gives CATSRGEGNTEAFF.

The chain is built from TRBV7-8 and TRBJ2-7; 13 bases match TRBD2. Unmatched junction bases numbered 6, after V lost 5 bases and J lost 2 bases. In germline, CDR1 is SGHVS, CDR2 FQNEAQ. The CDR3 runs to 16 residues. CDR3 amino acids: CASSKWTSGGPYEQYF. In nucleotides, the CDR3 is TGTGCCAGCAGCAAATGGACTAGCGGGGGACCCTACGAGCAGTACTTC.

The rearrangement joins TRBV19 to TRBJ2-3, with D tentatively TRBD2 (6 bases). The CDR3 length is 13 residues. The germline V and J ends were trimmed by 4 bases and 4 bases, with 9 bases remaining between them. CDR1 is LNHDA, CDR2 SQIVND, per germline (reference sequence). The CDR3 DNA reads TGTGCCAGTAGTAGCGGGGCCGCAGATACGCAGTATTTT. As protein: CASSSGAADTQYF.

Only a few counts were recorded for this clone. V is TRBV5-6 and J is TRBJ2-1; perhaps TRBD2 as D (5 bases). From germline, CDR1 is SGHDT and CDR2 YYEEEE. Trimming took off 4 bases at V and 8 bases at J, with 16 bases between the two ends. CDR3 length equals 14 residues. The CDR3 sequence is CASSPGGQPYEQFF. The CDR3, as DNA: TGTGCCAGCAGCCCAGGCGGGCAGCCTTATGAGCAGTTCTTC.

This rearrangement joins TRBV6-1 to TRBJ2-7, with D possibly TRBD1 on 6 matching bases. V was clipped by 8 bases and J by 9 bases, with 20 bases between them. CDR3 size: 13 residues. CDR1 is MNHNS, CDR2 SASEGT, per germline. CDR3 coding DNA: TGTGCCAGCCAAACGAACAGGGAAGGGGTGCAGTACTTC. It translates to CASQTNREGVQYF.

The sample holds a few counts of this clone. The chain is built from TRBV28 and TRBJ2-4; D not resolved. V lost 5 bases and J lost 8, with 10 bases in between. This CDR3 comprises 12 residues. Per the germline V gene, CDR1 is MDHEN and CDR2 is SYDVKM. The CDR3, as DNA: TGTGCCAGCAGTCTCGGTTTGGACATTCAGTACTTC. It is translated as CASSLGLDIQYF. Combining the CDR3 with reference TRBV28 and TRBJ2-4 gives the whole variable domain DVKVTQSSRYLVKRTGEKVFLECVQDMDHENMFWYRQDPGLGLRLIYFSYDVKMKEKGDIPEGYSVSREKKERFSLILESASTNQTSMYLCASSLGLDIQYFGAGTRLSVL.

The CDR3 DNA is TGTGCCAGCAGAGAGGTCGGCTACACCTTC. It encodes CASREVGYTF. The gene calls are TRBV2 and TRBJ1-2; D is ambiguous. Between the trimmed V and J ends, which lost 6 bases and 8 bases, there was a span of 7 bases. Germline V gene sequence: CDR1 SNHLY, CDR2 FYNNEI. The CDR3 extends over 10 amino acids.

This chain connects TRBV2 to TRBJ1-1, with no clear D. The germline V gene has CDR1 SNHLY and CDR2 FYNNEI. The CDR3 extends over 14 amino acids. The ends were cut back, 6 bases at V and 1 base at J, with 12 bases in the middle. The CDR3 DNA reads TGTGCCAGCAGATCCCTGCGGGGGAACACTGAAGCTTTCTTT. Residues: CASRSLRGNTEAFF. Using reference TRBV2 and TRBJ1-1 for the parts outside the CDR3, the full variable domain is EPEVTQTPSHQVTQMGQEVILRCVPISNHLYFYWYRQILGQKVEFLVSFYNNEISEKSEIFDDQFSVERPDGSNFTLKIRSTKLEDSAMYFCASRSLRGNTEAFFGQGTRLTVV.

The rearrangement joins TRBV11-2 to TRBJ1-1; 7 bases line up with TRBD1. Germline trimming cut 1 base from V and 11 bases from J; bases unmatched to any gene: 4. This CDR3 has 12 residues. The germline gives CDR1 SGHAT, CDR2 FQNNGV. CDR3 loop: CASSLVDRKAFF. For the CDR3, the DNA is TGTGCCAGCAGCTTAGTGGACAGGAAGGCTTTCTTT.

The chain links TRBV5-1 to TRBJ2-1, with D tentatively TRBD1 (6 bases). Trimming removed 2 bases from V and 0 bases from J, with 9 bases in between. The CDR3 runs 15 residues. Germline-derived CDR1 and CDR2 are SGHRS and YFSETQ. CDR3 in amino acids: CASSLGGRSYNEQFF. As DNA, the CDR3 is TGCGCCAGCAGCTTAGGGGGTCGCTCCTACAATGAGCAGTTCTTC.

The chain couples TRBV7-8 to TRBJ1-5, with 7 bases identical to TRBD1. Unmatched junction bases numbered 8, after V lost 5 bases and J lost 4 bases. The CDR3 loop spans 15 amino acids. Germline V gene sequence: CDR1 SGHVS, CDR2 FQNEAQ. CDR3 amino acids: CASSGSGTDNQPQHF. The CDR3 DNA sequence: TGTGCCAGCAGCGGGTCCGGGACAGATAATCAGCCCCAGCATTTT.

This clone was detected only a few times. The rearrangement joins TRBV9 to TRBJ2-6, with 7 bases that match TRBD1. Germline CDR1 SGDLS, CDR2 YYNGEE. J lost 2 bases, V lost 4 bases, and 12 bases had no gene match. The CDR3 runs 18 residues. DNA of the CDR3: TGTGCCAGCAGCCCGTTACCGGGACAGAGGGCTGGGGCCAACGTCCTGACTTTC. This sequence encodes CASSPLPGQRAGANVLTF.

The chain employs TRBV30 and TRBJ2-3; D is ambiguous. With 1 base removed from V and 0 bases from J, the gap between germline ends came to 8 bases. Germline-derived CDR1 and CDR2 are GTSNPN and SVGIG (reference sequence). This CDR3 has 14 residues. For the CDR3, the DNA is TGTGCCTGGAGTGGTAGTATTAGCACAGATACGCAGTATTTT. Protein product: CAWSGSISTDTQYF. Looking up the rest from reference TRBV30 and TRBJ2-3 gives the full variable domain: SQTIHQWPATLVQPVGSPLSLECTVEGTSNPNLYWYRQAAGRGLQLLFYSVGIGQISSEVPQNLSASRPQDRQFILSSKKLLLSDSGFYLCAWSGSISTDTQYFGPGTRLTVL.

The V and J genes are TRBV4-3 and TRBJ1-6, with D maybe TRBD1 (5 bases). Deletions cut 0 bases from V and 11 bases from J, with 17 bases between. Germline V gene data show CDR1 as LGHNA and CDR2 as YSLEER. This CDR3 is 16 amino acids long. CDR3 loop: CASSQDAPGKRAPLHF. CDR3 nucleotide sequence: TGCGCCAGCAGCCAAGACGCCCCAGGGAAAAGAGCACCCCTCCACTTT.

This clone has a handful of counts. J is TRBJ1-2 and V is TRBV9; D unclear. V lost 3 bases, J lost 7 bases, and 13 bases lay in between. Looked up from germline, CDR1 is SGDLS and CDR2 is YYNGEE. This CDR3 spans 13 amino acids. Here the CDR3 DNA reads TGTGCCAGCAGCGGAGGAACATCCGCTGGCTACACCTTC. Amino acid sequence: CASSGGTSAGYTF.

The chain recombines TRBV5-6 with TRBJ2-3; perhaps TRBD2 as D (6 bases). V shed 3 bases and J shed 9 bases, with 11 bases lying between them. This CDR3 region has 12 residues. Germline CDR1 is SGHDT and CDR2 is YYEEEE. The CDR3 loop is CASSSGVGTQYF. DNA for the CDR3: TGTGCCAGCAGCTCGGGGGTAGGAACGCAGTATTTT.

The chain carries TRBV28 and TRBJ2-7; no definite D call. The CDR3 loop spans 10 amino acids. Trimming took 6 bases from V and 6 from J, leaving 6 bases between them. Germline CDR1 and CDR2: MDHEN and SYDVKM. The chain's CDR3 is CASRSSEQYF. The CDR3 DNA reads as TGTGCCAGCAGGTCTTCCGAGCAGTACTTC. Variable domain in full (rest from reference TRBV28 and TRBJ2-7): DVKVTQSSRYLVKRTGEKVFLECVQDMDHENMFWYRQDPGLGLRLIYFSYDVKMKEKGDIPEGYSVSREKKERFSLILESASTNQTSMYLCASRSSEQYFGPGTRLTVT.

This clone has a handful of counts. This chain uses TRBV7-3 with TRBJ2-1; 7 nucleotides agree with TRBD2. CDR1 is SGHTA and CDR2 is FQGTGA in the germline V gene. There are 16 residues in the CDR3. J gave up 8 bases and V 0 bases, and 10 bases lay outside the gene matches. The CDR3 bases are TGTGCCAGCAGCTTAACCGGGACTACTCAGGCCGATGAGCAGTTCTTC. It encodes CASSLTGTTQADEQFF.

With regard to this clone: Other DNA sequences in the sample encode the same CDR3. The chain joins TRBV9 to TRBJ2-5, with D maybe TRBD1 (6 bases). Germline V lookup: CDR1 SGDLS, CDR2 YYNGEE. CDR3 length equals 15 residues. Between the trimmed V and J ends, which lost 3 bases and 4 bases, there was a span of 16 bases. The DNA of the CDR3 is TGTGCCAGCAGCGCCCCGGCAGGGGTGGGAGAGACCCAGTACTTC. It codes for CASSAPAGVGETQYF.